The 2 T cell receptor beta chains below were found in one sample sequenced in a study of T cells in Graves' hyperthyroidism and ophthalmopathy. TCR beta CDR3 region amplification was performed from RNA transcripts. The study used the HTBI primer set for a first-round RT-PCR of the TCR CDR3. TCRdb passed the multiplex PCR reads through MiXCR, listing each CDR3 protein once. The sample shows over 150,000 distinct CDR3 sequences, more than 15% of them seen only once. Source material: blood. These receptors all come from a woman in her forties or fifties with Graves' hyperthyroidism.

The chain carries TRBV5-1 and TRBJ2-5; 9 nucleotides agree with TRBD1. Germline lookup yields CDR1 SGHRS and CDR2 YFSETQ. Losses at the gene ends were 1 base for V and 4 bases for J; bases not matched to a gene: 5. CDR3 length: 15 residues. The CDR3 DNA reads as TGCGCCAGCAGCTTGACGGGACAGGGAGGAGAGACCCAGTACTTC. This encodes CASSLTGQGGETQYF.

This clonotype has at least ten counts. The V call is TRBV28, the J call TRBJ2-1; the match to TRBD2 covers 9 bases. Germline V gives CDR1 MDHEN, CDR2 SYDVKM. This CDR3 region has 14 residues. V was clipped by 4 bases and J by 8 bases; unmatched bases: 6. The CDR3 bases are TGTGCCAGCAGTTCGGCGGGGGGGGGCTATGAGCAGTTCTTC. Protein sequence: CASSSAGGGYEQFF.